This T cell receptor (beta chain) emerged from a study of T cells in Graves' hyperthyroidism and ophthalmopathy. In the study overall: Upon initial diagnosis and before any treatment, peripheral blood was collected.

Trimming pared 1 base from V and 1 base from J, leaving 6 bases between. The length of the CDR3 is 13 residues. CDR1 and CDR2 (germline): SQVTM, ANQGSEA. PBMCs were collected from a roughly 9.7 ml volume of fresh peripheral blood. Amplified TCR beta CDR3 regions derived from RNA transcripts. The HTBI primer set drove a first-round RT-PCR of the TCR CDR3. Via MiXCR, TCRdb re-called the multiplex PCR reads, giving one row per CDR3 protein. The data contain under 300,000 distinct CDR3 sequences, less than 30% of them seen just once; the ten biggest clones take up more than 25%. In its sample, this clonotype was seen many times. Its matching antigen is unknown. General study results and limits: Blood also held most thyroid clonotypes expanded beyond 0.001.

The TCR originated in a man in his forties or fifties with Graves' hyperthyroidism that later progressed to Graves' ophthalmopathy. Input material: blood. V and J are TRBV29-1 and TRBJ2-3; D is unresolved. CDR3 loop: CSVEGSGTDTQYF. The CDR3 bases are TGCAGCGTTGAAGGGAGCGGCACAGATACGCAGTATTTT.